A selection of T cell receptor beta chains follows, all from one sample in a study of CD8+ T cells in alopecia areata. Only in-frame clones appear in the TCRdb table, and some are missing; sequencing was by immunoSEQ multiplex PCR. The table includes 110,000 to 150,000 clones, roughly 53% detected once. This material consisted of CD4+ T cells sorted from blood, taken at week 0. The receptors were sampled from a human donor with alopecia areata. Both conserved end residues are part of each CDR3. D genes are given only for firm matches. Clone size, where shown, is once, few, many, or a class for clones that have expanded.

- TRBJ1-6 - TRBV9 CASSVGGDNSPLHF TGTGCCAGCAGCGTAGGAGGGGATAATTCACCCCTCCACTTT
- TRBJ2-5 - TRBV7-9 CASSRRGGETQYF TGTGCCAGCAGCCGTCGTGGGGGGGAGACCCAGTACTTC
- TRBJ1-2 - TRBV5-1 CASSSGREDGYTF TGCGCCAGCAGCTCCGGACGGGAGGATGGCTACACCTTC
- TRBJ1-2 - TRBV29-1 CSVRQTSRANYGYTF TGCAGCGTTAGACAGACTTCCAGGGCTAACTATGGCTACACCTTC
- TRBJ2-5 - TRBV25-1 CASSAPETQYF TGTGCCAGCAGTGCTCCTGAGACCCAGTACTTC
TRBD2 TRBJ2-3 - TRBV18 CASSFTPSGATGTQYF TGTGCCAGCTCCTTCACCCCTAGCGGGGCGACAGGTACGCAGTATTTT
- TRBJ2-5 - TRBV29-1 CSVFGARTQYF TGCAGCGTTTTTGGGGCGAGAACCCAGTACTTC
- TRBJ1-3 - TRBV7-9 CASSPHLGGLLISGNTIYF TGTGCCAGCAGTCCACATCTCGGGGGACTCCTTATCTCTGGAAACACCATATATTTT
TRBD1 TRBJ1-1 few TRBV7-3 CASSLGTGGSFGTEAFF TGTGCCAGCAGCCTTGGGACAGGGGGAAGTTTCGGGACTGAAGCTTTCTTT
- TRBJ2-1 - TRBV30 CAWSVQTYNEQFF TGTGCCTGGAGTGTACAGACCTACAATGAGCAGTTCTTC
- TRBJ1-5 - TRBV7-9 CASSVHGVWNGPQHF TGTGCCAGCAGCGTACACGGGGTTTGGAATGGTCCCCAGCATTTT
- TRBJ1-2 once TRBV9 CATAERSRDYGYTF TGTGCCACCGCTGAGAGGAGCAGGGACTATGGCTACACCTTC
- TRBJ1-1 few TRBV29-1 CSVGRRLNTEAFF TGCAGCGTCGGTCGCCGGTTAAACACTGAAGCTTTCTTT
- TRBJ1-2 once TRBV2 CASSRDGSNYGYTF TGTGCCAGCAGTCGGGACGGTTCTAACTATGGCTACACCTTC
TRBD2 TRBJ2-7 - TRBV6-5 CASSYSSAGGYEQYF TGTGCCAGCAGTTACTCGAGTGCGGGGGGCTACGAGCAGTACTTC
TRBD1 TRBJ1-1 - TRBV29-1 CSVFTGGTEAFF TGCAGCGTTTTTACAGGGGGGACTGAAGCTTTCTTT
- TRBJ2-1 - TRBV14 CASSQVGSAYNEQFF TGTGCCAGCAGCCAAGTGGGGTCAGCCTACAATGAGCAGTTCTTC
TRBD1 TRBJ1-2 - TRBV7-2 CASRLGGQFYGYTF TGTGCCAGCAGACTTGGGGGACAGTTCTATGGCTACACCTTC
- TRBJ1-2 - TRBV5-1 CASSLEAEMGYGYTF TGCGCCAGCAGCTTGGAAGCAGAGATGGGCTATGGCTACACCTTC
TRBD2 TRBJ2-3 few TRBV5-8 CASTGGTNHATDTQYF TGTGCCAGCACCGGGGGGACCAATCATGCTACAGATACGCAGTATTTT
- TRBJ1-2 - TRBV4-1 CASSQQQDSNYGYTF TGCGCCAGCAGCCAACAACAGGATTCTAACTATGGCTACACCTTC
- TRBJ2-3 few TRBV9 CASSVVGRDTDTQYF TGTGCCAGCAGCGTAGTTGGTAGGGACACAGATACGCAGTATTTT
TRBD1 TRBJ1-4 - TRBV4-1 CASSTTGQLNEKLFF TGCGCCAGCAGTACCACGGGACAGCTTAATGAAAAACTGTTTTTT
- TRBJ2-4 few TRBV28 CASSLAAAKNIQYF TGTGCCAGCAGTTTGGCAGCCGCCAAAAACATTCAGTACTTC
TRBD2 TRBJ2-3 - TRBV9 CASSVDLSGDIGTQYF TGTGCCAGCAGCGTAGATCTTAGCGGGGACATTGGTACGCAGTATTTT
TRBD1 TRBJ1-6 - TRBV2 CASSEEGTGEGSPLHF TGTGCCAGCAGTGAAGAGGGGACAGGAGAGGGTTCACCCCTCCACTTT
- TRBJ2-5 few TRBV29-1 CSVEEWANQETQYF TGCAGCGTTGAAGAGTGGGCAAACCAAGAGACCCAGTACTTC
- TRBJ2-3 - TRBV4-1 CASSQLLQQYF TGCGCCAGCAGCCAACTACTACAGCAGTATTTT